The 14 T cell receptor beta chains listed next were all sequenced from one sample in a study of cytomegalovirus exposure and HLA in healthy donors. Primers: 60 Vbeta forward and 13 Jbeta reverse. Clones were read by immunoSEQ multiplex PCR, and TCRdb kept only the in-frame ones, dropping some. The sample yields approximately 130,000 clones, around 70% seen once. The material sequenced was PBMCs. These receptors originate from a human donor in good health.

This clone was seen once. Other nucleotide sequences in the sample specify the same CDR3. The V gene is TRBV11-2, the J gene TRBJ1-2, with a possible D match to TRBD1 (6 bases). V was pared by 2 bases and J by 2 bases, with 9 bases between. The length of the CDR3 is 14 residues. Germline V gives CDR1 SGHAT, CDR2 FQNNGV. The CDR3 loop is CASSLLRGNYGYTF. The CDR3, as DNA: TGTGCCAGCAGCTTATTGAGGGGGAACTATGGCTACACCTTC.

The rearrangement uses TRBV7-9 and TRBJ2-1; the D is unclear. V was cut by 3 bases and J by 3 bases, with 3 bases left in between. This CDR3 has 12 amino acids. Germline V gene sequence: CDR1 SEHNR, CDR2 FQNEAQ (reference sequence). CDR3 DNA sequence: TGTGCCAGCAGCTTCGGCTACAATGAGCAGTTCTTC. Its protein is CASSFGYNEQFF.

For the CDR3, the DNA is TGTGCCAGCAGCATCCAGGGAATTCAAGCTTTCTTT. Residues: CASSIQGIQAFF. This chain connects TRBV5-4 to TRBJ1-1; a weak D match, TRBD1 (5 bases). Germline V gives CDR1 SGHNT, CDR2 YYREEE (reference sequence). The CDR3 totals 12 residues. V lost 4 bases to trimming and J lost 9 bases, with 13 bases between them. The whole variable domain, filled in from reference TRBV5-4 and TRBJ1-1, reads ETGVTQSPTHLIKTRGQQVTLRCSSQSGHNTVSWYQQALGQGPQFIFQYYREEENGRGNFPPRFSGLQFPNYSSELNVNALELDDSALYLCASSIQGIQAFFGQGTRLTVV.

The gene calls are TRBV29-1 and TRBJ1-6, with a possible D match to TRBD1 (5 bases). Germline V gives CDR1 SQVTM, CDR2 ANQGSEA. The CDR3 totals 12 residues. V was pared by 5 bases and J by 8 bases, with 10 bases between. The CDR3 sequence is CSVRQGDSPLHF. The CDR3 DNA sequence: TGCAGCGTTCGGCAGGGCGATTCACCCCTCCACTTT.

The J gene is TRBJ2-2, the V gene TRBV19, with D tentatively TRBD1 (6 bases). Per the germline V gene, CDR1 is LNHDA and CDR2 is SQIVND (reference sequence). This CDR3 region has 11 residues. V was pared by 7 bases and J by 6 bases, with 6 bases between. For the CDR3, the DNA is TGTGCCAGTAACAGGGCCGGGGAGCTGTTTTTT. Translated: CASNRAGELFF.

This clone appeared a few times. The CDR3 region is CASSLNAGSGTDTQYF. Written as DNA, the CDR3 is TGTGCCAGCAGTCTAAATGCGGGGAGTGGGACAGATACGCAGTATTTT. This sequence joins TRBV6-4 and TRBJ2-3, with D maybe TRBD2 (6 bases). CDR3 length: 16 residues. Germline CDR1 reads MRHNA; CDR2 reads SNTAGT. Between the trimmed V and J ends, which lost 5 bases and 3 bases, there was a span of 18 bases.

The chain links TRBV9 to TRBJ2-1; D gene unclear. The CDR3 runs to 13 residues. V lost 1 base, J lost 5 bases, and 7 bases lay in between. CDR1 is SGDLS, CDR2 YYNGEE, per germline. The CDR3 reads CASSVTGNNEQFF. DNA for the CDR3: TGTGCCAGCAGCGTAACCGGTAACAATGAGCAGTTCTTC.

The gene calls are TRBV18 and TRBJ1-4; D remains ambiguous. CDR3 length: 14 residues. V was shortened by 3 bases and J by 2 bases, with 7 bases between the two germline ends. Germline CDR1 and CDR2: KGHSH and LQKENI. CDR3 protein: CASSPQVTNEKLFF. CDR3 DNA sequence: TGTGCCAGCTCACCCCAGGTGACTAATGAAAAACTGTTTTTT.

V usage is TRBV30 and J usage is TRBJ2-7, with TRBD1 matching over 10 bases. Germline CDR1 and CDR2: GTSNPN and SVGIG (reference sequence). V gave up 4 bases and J gave up 6 bases; unmatched junction bases: 6. This CDR3 comprises 13 residues. The CDR3 DNA reads TGTGCCTGGAACCGGGACAGGGGTTTCGAGCAGTACTTC. Amino acid sequence: CAWNRDRGFEQYF.

This chain links TRBV2 with TRBJ1-1, with unresolved D. Trimming removed 6 bases from V and 7 bases from J, with 18 bases in between. The CDR3 has 14 amino acids. Germline lookup yields CDR1 SNHLY and CDR2 FYNNEI. CDR3 DNA sequence: TGTGCCAGCAGCCGGCGGACGCGGGAGGGTGAAGCTTTCTTT. Protein product: CASSRRTREGEAFF. Drawing the rest from reference TRBV2 and TRBJ1-1, the complete variable domain is EPEVTQTPSHQVTQMGQEVILRCVPISNHLYFYWYRQILGQKVEFLVSFYNNEISEKSEIFDDQFSVERPDGSNFTLKIRSTKLEDSAMYFCASSRRTREGEAFFGQGTRLTVV.

The rearrangement uses TRBV9 and TRBJ1-2; D gene unclear. V lost 0 bases and J 4 bases, leaving 16 bases between the germline ends. This CDR3 is built from 16 residues. The germline V gene encodes CDR1 SGDLS and CDR2 YYNGEE. CDR3 residues: CASSVGRLSAPYGYTF. Here the CDR3 DNA reads TGTGCCAGCAGCGTAGGGAGGTTATCTGCCCCCTATGGCTACACCTTC. The complete variable domain, with remaining parts taken from reference TRBV9 and TRBJ1-2, reads DSGVTQTPKHLITATGQRVTLRCSPRSGDLSVYWYQQSLDQGLQFLIQYYNGEERAKGNILERFSAQQFPDLHSELNLSSLELGDSALYFCASSVGRLSAPYGYTFGSGTRLTVV.

The chain combines TRBV2 with TRBJ2-1; a weak D match, TRBD2 (5 bases). Germline V CDR1 and CDR2: SNHLY, FYNNEI. The CDR3 is made up of 14 amino acids. The V gene lost 10 bases and the J gene lost 1 base, with 14 bases spanning the gap. CDR3 DNA sequence: TGTGCCATACGTTTGAGGGTATCCTACAATGAGCAGTTCTTC. Protein product: CAIRLRVSYNEQFF.

The CDR3: CASSVAPIVDRGYTF. The CDR3 DNA is TGTGCCAGCAGCGTAGCCCCCATTGTAGATAGAGGCTACACCTTC. J is TRBJ1-2 and V is TRBV9, with D hard to call. The germline CDR1 and CDR2 sequences are SGDLS and YYNGEE. V was clipped by 0 bases and J by 8 bases, with 17 bases between them. This CDR3 is built from 15 residues.

The rearrangement uses TRBV9 and TRBJ2-5; 8 nucleotides line up with TRBD2. The CDR3 loop spans 15 amino acids. V was pared by 0 bases and J by 5 bases, with 6 bases of the junction left unmatched. Germline assignment: CDR1 SGDLS and CDR2 YYNGEE. The CDR3 spells CASSVGGGGPETQYF. In DNA form, the CDR3 reads TGTGCCAGCAGCGTAGGAGGCGGGGGGCCCGAGACCCAGTACTTC.